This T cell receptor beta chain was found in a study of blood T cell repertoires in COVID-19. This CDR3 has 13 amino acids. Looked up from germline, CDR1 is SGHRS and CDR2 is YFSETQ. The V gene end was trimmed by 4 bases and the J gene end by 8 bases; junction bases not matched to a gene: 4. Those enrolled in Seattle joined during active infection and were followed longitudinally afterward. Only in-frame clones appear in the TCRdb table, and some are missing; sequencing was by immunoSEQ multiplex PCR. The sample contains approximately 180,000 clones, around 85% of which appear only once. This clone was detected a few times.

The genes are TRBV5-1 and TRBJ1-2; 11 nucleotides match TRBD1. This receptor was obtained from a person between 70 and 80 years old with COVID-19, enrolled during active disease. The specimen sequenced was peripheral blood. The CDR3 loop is CASSPDRGQGYTF. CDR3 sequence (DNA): TGCGCCAGCAGCCCGGACAGGGGGCAGGGCTACACCTTC. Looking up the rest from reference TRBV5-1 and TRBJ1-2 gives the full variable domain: KAGVTQTPRYLIKTRGQQVTLSCSPISGHRSVSWYQQTPGQGLQFLFEYFSETQRNKGNFPGRFSGRQFSNSRSEMNVSTLELGDSALYLCASSPDRGQGYTFGSGTRLTVV.